This TCR beta chain was documented in a study of shared clonotypes between healthy human individuals. From germline, CDR1 is LGHNA and CDR2 YSLEER. This CDR3 spans 17 amino acids. The trim removed 0 bases at V and 5 bases at J, leaving 11 bases unmatched. Authors' analysis steps: ImmunoSEQ only sent back junction sequences with no quality scores, so filtering was done differently. Sequencing used immunoSEQ multiplex PCR; TCRdb keeps in-frame clones, though not all of them. The D gene and trimming were derived from the DNA, and the V and J assignments and clone size from that table. Of 400,000 to 600,000 clones listed, roughly 79% are singletons.

The V call is TRBV4-3, the J call TRBJ2-3; 7 bases fit TRBD1. Sequencing input: PBMCs. The sequence was obtained from a woman aged 40 to 55 in good health. Some clones in this sample may be carry-over from other donors' samples. The CDR3 sequence: CASSQDFARGTGDTQYF. Written as DNA, the CDR3 is TGCGCCAGCAGCCAAGATTTTGCCAGGGGGACGGGAGATACGCAGTATTTT.